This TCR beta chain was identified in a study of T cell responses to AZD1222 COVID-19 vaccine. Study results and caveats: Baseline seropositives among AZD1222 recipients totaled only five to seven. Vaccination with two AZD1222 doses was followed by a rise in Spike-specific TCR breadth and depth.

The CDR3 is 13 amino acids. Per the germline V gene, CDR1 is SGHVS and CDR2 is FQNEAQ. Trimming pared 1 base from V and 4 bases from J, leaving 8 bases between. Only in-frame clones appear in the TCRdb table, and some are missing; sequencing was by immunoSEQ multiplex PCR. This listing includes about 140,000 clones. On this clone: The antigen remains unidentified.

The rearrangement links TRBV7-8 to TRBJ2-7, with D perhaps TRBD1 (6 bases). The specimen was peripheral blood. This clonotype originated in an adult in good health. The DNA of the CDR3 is TGTGCCAGCAGCTTAGGGGGGCCATACGAGCAGTACTTC. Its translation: CASSLGGPYEQYF.